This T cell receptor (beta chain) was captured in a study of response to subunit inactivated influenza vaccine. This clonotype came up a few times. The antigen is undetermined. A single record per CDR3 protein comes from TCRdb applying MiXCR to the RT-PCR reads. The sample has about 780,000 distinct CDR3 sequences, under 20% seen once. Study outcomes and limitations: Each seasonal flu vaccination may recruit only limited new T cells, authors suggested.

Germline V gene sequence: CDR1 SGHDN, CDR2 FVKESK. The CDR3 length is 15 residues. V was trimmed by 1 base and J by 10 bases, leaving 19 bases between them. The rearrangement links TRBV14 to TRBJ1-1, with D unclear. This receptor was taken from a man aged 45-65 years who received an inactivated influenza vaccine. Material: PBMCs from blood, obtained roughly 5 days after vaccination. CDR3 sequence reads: CASSQAGTTPSGAFF. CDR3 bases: TGTGCCAGCAGCCAAGCGGGCACAACTCCCAGCGGAGCTTTCTTT.